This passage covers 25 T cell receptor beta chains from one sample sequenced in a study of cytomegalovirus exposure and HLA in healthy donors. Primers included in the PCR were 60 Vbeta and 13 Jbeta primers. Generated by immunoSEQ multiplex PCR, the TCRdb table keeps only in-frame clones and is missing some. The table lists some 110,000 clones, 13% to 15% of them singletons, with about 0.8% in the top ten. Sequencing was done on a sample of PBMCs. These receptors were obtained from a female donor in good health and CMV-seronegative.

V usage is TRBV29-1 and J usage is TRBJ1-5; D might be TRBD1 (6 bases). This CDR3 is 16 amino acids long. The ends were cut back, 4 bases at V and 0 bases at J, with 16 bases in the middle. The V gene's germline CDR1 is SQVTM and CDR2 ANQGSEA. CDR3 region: CSVVSGASSSNQPQHF. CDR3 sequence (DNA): TGCAGCGTTGTATCAGGGGCGAGTAGTAGCAATCAGCCCCAGCATTTT.

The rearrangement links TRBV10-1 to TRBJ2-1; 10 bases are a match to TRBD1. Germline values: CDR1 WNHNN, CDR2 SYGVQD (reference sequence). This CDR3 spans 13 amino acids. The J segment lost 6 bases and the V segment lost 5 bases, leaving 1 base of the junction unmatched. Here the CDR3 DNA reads TGCGCCAGCAGTCGGACAGGGGGCAATGAGCAGTTCTTC. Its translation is CASSRTGGNEQFF.

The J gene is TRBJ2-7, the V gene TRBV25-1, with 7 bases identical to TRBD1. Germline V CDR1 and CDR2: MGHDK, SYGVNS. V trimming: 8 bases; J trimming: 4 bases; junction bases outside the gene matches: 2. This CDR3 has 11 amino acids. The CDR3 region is CASGTVYEQYF. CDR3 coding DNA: TGTGCCAGCGGGACAGTATACGAGCAGTACTTC.

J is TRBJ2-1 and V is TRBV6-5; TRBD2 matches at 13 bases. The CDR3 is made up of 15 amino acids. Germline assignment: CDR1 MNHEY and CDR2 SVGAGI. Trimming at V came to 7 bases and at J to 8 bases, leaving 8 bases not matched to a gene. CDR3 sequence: CASNLLAGGYHEQFF. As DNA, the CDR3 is TGTGCCAGCAATCTACTAGCGGGGGGGTACCATGAGCAGTTCTTC.

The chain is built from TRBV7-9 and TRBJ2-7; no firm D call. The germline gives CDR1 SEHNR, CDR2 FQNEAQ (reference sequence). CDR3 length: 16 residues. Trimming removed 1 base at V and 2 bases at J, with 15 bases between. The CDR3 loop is CASSLGDNNPPYEQYF. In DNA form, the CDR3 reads TGTGCCAGCAGCTTAGGCGACAACAATCCCCCCTACGAGCAGTACTTC.

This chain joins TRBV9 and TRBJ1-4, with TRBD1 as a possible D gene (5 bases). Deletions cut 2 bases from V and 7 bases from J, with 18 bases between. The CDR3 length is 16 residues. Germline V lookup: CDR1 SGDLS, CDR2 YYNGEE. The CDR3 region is CASSVGALPRSEKLFF. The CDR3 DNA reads TGTGCCAGCAGCGTTGGGGCGCTTCCTAGATCTGAAAAACTGTTTTTT.

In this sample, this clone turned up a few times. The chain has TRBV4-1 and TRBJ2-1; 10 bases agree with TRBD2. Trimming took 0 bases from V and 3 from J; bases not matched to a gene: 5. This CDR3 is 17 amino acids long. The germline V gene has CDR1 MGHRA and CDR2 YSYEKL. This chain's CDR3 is CASSQELAGGYYNEQFF. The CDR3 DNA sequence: TGCGCCAGCAGCCAAGAATTAGCGGGGGGATACTACAATGAGCAGTTCTTC.

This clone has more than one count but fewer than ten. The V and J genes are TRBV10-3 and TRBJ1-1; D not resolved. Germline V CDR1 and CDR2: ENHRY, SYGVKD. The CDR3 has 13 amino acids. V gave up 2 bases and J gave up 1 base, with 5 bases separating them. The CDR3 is CAISEPRNTEAFF. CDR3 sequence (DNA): TGTGCCATCAGTGAGCCGAGGAACACTGAAGCTTTCTTT.

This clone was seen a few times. The CDR3 protein is CASSLTGRRSYGYTF. CDR3 bases: TGTGCCAGCAGCTTAACAGGGCGGCGAAGCTATGGCTACACCTTC. The chain is built from TRBV7-2 and TRBJ1-2, with D maybe TRBD1 (6 bases). Trimming removed 2 bases at V and 4 bases at J, with 14 bases between. Germline lookup yields CDR1 SGHTA and CDR2 FQGNSA. This CDR3 spans 15 amino acids.

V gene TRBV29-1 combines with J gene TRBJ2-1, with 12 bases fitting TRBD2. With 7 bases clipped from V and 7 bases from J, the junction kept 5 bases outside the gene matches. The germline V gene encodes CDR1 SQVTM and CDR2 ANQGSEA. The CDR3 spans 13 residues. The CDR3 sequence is CSAGLAGLNEQFF. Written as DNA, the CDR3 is TGCAGCGCCGGACTAGCGGGATTGAATGAGCAGTTCTTC.

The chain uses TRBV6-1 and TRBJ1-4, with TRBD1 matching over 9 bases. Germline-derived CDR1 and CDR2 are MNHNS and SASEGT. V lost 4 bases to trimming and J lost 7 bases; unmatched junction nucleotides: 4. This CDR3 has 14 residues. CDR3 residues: CASSARDRAEKLFF. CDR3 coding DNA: TGTGCCAGCAGTGCCCGGGACAGGGCTGAAAAACTGTTTTTT.

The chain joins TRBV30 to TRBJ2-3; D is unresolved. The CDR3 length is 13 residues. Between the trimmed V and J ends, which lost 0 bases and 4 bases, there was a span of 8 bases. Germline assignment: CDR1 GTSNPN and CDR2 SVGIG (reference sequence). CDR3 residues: CAWSVPGSDTQYF. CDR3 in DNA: TGTGCCTGGAGTGTACCGGGTTCAGATACGCAGTATTTT.

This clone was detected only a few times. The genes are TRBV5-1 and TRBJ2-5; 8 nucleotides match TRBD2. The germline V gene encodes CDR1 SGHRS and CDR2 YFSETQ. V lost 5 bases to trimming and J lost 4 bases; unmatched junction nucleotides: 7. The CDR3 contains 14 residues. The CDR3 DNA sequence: TGCGCCAGCAGTGCGGGGGGCGCAGGAGAGACCCAGTACTTC. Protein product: CASSAGGAGETQYF.

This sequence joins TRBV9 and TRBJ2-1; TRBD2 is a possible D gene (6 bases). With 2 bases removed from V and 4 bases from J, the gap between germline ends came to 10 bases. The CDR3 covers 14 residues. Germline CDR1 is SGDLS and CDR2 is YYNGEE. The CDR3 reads CASSVSLAYNEQFF. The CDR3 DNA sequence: TGTGCCAGCAGCGTTAGCCTAGCGTACAATGAGCAGTTCTTC.

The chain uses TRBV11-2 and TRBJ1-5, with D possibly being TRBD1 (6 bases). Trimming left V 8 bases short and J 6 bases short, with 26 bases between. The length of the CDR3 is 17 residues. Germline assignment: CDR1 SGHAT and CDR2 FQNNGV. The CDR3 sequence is CASRQGSKLAVSQPQHF. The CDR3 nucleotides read TGTGCCAGCCGGCAGGGGAGTAAATTAGCTGTCAGTCAGCCCCAGCATTTT. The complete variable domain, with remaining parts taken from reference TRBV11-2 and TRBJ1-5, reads EAGVAQSPRYKIIEKRQSVAFWCNPISGHATLYWYQQILGQGPKLLIQFQNNGVVDDSQLPKDRFSAERLKGVDSTLKIQPAKLEDSAVYLCASRQGSKLAVSQPQHFGDGTRLSIL.

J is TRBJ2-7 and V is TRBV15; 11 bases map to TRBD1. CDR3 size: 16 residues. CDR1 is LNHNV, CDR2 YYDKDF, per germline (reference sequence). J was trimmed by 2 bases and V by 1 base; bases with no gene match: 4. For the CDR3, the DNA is TGTGCCACCAGCAGAGGGCGGGACAGGGGGGCCTACGAGCAGTACTTC. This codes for CATSRGRDRGAYEQYF.

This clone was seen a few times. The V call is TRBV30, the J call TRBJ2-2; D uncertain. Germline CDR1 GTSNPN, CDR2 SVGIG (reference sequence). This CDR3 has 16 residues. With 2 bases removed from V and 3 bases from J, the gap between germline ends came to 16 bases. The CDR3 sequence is CAWSTAATLDTGELFF. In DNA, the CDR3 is TGTGCCTGGAGTACCGCCGCGACATTGGACACCGGGGAGCTGTTTTTT.

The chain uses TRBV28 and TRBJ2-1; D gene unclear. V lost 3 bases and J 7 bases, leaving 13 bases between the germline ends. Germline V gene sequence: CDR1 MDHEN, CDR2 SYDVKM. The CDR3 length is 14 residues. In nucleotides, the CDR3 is TGTGCCAGCAGTTTGGTATTTCCGGGTAATGAGCAGTTCTTC. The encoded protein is CASSLVFPGNEQFF. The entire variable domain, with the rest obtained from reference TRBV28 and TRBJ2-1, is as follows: DVKVTQSSRYLVKRTGEKVFLECVQDMDHENMFWYRQDPGLGLRLIYFSYDVKMKEKGDIPEGYSVSREKKERFSLILESASTNQTSMYLCASSLVFPGNEQFFGPGTRLTVL.

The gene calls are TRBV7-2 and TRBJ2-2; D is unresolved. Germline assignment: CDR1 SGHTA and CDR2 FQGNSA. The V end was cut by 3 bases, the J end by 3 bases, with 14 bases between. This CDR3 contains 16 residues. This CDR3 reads CASSLMAVTDTGELFF. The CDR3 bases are TGTGCCAGCAGCTTGATGGCGGTGACGGACACCGGGGAGCTGTTTTTT.

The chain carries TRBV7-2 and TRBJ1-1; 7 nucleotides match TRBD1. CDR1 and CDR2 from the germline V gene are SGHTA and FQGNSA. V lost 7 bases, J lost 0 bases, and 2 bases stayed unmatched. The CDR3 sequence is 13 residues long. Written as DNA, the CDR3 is TGTGCCAGCAAGACAGGGATGAACACTGAAGCTTTCTTT. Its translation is CASKTGMNTEAFF. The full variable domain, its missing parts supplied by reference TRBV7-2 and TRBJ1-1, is GAGVSQSPSNKVTEKGKDVELRCDPISGHTALYWYRQSLGQGLEFLIYFQGNSAPDKSGLPSDRFSAERTGGSVSTLTIQRTQQEDSAVYLCASKTGMNTEAFFGQGTRLTVV.

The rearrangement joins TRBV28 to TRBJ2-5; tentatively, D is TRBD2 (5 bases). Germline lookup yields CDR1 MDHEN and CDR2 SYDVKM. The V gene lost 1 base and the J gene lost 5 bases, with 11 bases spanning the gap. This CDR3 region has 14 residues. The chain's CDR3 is CASSLSRGRETQYF. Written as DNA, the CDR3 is TGTGCCAGCAGTTTATCCCGGGGTAGGGAGACCCAGTACTTC.

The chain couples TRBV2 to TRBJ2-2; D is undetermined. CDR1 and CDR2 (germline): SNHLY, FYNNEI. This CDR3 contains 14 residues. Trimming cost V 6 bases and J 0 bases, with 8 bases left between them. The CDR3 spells CASRAHSNTGELFF. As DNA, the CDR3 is TGTGCCAGCAGAGCCCACTCGAACACCGGGGAGCTGTTTTTT.

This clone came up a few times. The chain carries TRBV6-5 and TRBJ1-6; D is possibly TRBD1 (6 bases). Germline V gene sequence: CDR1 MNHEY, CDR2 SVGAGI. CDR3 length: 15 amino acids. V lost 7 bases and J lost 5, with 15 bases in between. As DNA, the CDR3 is TGTGCCAGCAACTCACAGGGAAGGGATAATTCACCCCTCCACTTT. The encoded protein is CASNSQGRDNSPLHF.

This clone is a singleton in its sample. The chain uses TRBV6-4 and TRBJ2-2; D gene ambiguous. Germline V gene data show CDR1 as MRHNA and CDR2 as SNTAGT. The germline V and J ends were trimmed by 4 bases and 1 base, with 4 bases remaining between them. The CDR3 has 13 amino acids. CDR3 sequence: CASSALNTGELFF. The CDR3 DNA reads TGTGCCAGCAGTGCCCTGAACACCGGGGAGCTGTTTTTT.

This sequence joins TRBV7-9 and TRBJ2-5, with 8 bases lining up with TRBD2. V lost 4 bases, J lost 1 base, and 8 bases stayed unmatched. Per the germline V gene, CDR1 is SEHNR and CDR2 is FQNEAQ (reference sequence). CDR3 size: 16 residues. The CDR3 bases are TGTGCCAGCAGCTCGATCCTCACTAGCGGCCAAGAGACCCAGTACTTC. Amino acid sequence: CASSSILTSGQETQYF.